Shown below are 4 T cell receptor beta chains from a single sample sequenced in a study of blood T cell repertoires in COVID-19. The data were produced by immunoSEQ multiplex PCR, yet TCRdb's version contains in-frame clones alone and is incomplete. This sample yields 140,000 to 150,000 clones, of which 75% to 85% are seen a single time; roughly 8.8% belongs to the top ten. The sequenced sample was peripheral blood. All receptors come from a human donor with acute or convalescent COVID-19. The donor label of this sample is uncertain.

The chain employs TRBV9 and TRBJ1-6; D remains ambiguous. V gave up 0 bases and J gave up 10 bases, with 11 bases separating them. This CDR3 comprises 14 residues. Germline V gene data show CDR1 as SGDLS and CDR2 as YYNGEE. CDR3 loop: CASSVAYSSSPLHF. DNA of the CDR3: TGTGCCAGCAGCGTAGCCTATTCAAGCTCACCCCTCCACTTT.

This clone has just one count. V usage is TRBV2 and J usage is TRBJ2-2; D is unresolved. V was pared by 6 bases and J by 0 bases, with 11 bases between. Germline lookup yields CDR1 SNHLY and CDR2 FYNNEI. The CDR3 consists of 15 residues. CDR3 bases: TGTGCCAGCAGGCCAATCGGAGCGAACACCGGGGAGCTGTTTTTT. This translates into CASRPIGANTGELFF.

The rearrangement joins TRBV27 to TRBJ1-1; D gene unclear. The CDR3 totals 15 residues. Trimming removed 2 bases from V and 2 bases from J, with 12 bases in between. CDR1 and CDR2 from the germline V gene are MNHEY and SMNVEV (reference sequence). CDR3 nucleotides: TGTGCCAGCAGTTTAGAGGGCAGCAGAAACACTGAAGCTTTCTTT. Encoded protein: CASSLEGSRNTEAFF.

The chain has TRBV14 and TRBJ1-1; D gene unclear. V gave up 0 bases and J gave up 4 bases, with 12 bases separating them. The length of the CDR3 is 15 residues. Germline lookup yields CDR1 SGHDN and CDR2 FVKESK. CDR3 in DNA: TGTGCCAGCAGCCAAGATCCCGGGGTAACCACTGAAGCTTTCTTT. Amino acid sequence: CASSQDPGVTTEAFF.